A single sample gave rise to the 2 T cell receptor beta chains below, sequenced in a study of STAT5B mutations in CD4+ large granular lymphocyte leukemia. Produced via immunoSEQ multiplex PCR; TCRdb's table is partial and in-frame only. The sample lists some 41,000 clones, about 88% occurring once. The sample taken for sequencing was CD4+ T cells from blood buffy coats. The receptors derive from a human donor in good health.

CDR3 loop: CASRKNHNSPLHF. The CDR3 coding sequence is TGTGCCAGCCGAAAAAACCATAATTCACCCCTCCACTTT. The genes are TRBV6-5 and TRBJ1-6, with D hard to call. CDR1 is MNHEY and CDR2 is SVGAGI in the germline V gene. V lost 8 bases and J lost 5, with 10 bases in between. CDR3 length: 13 amino acids.

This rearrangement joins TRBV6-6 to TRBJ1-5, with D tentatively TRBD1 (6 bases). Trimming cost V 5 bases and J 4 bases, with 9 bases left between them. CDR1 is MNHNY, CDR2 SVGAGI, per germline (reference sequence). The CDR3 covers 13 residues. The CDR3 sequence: CASSQGRNQPQHF. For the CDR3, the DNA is TGTGCCAGCAGTCAGGGGAGGAATCAGCCCCAGCATTTT.